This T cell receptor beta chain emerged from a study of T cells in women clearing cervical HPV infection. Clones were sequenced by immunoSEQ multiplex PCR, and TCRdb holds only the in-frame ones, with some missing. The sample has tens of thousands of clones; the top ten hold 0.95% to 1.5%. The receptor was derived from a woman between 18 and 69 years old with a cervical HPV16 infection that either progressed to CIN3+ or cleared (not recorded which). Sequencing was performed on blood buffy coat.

CDR3 bases read: TGTGCCAGCAGCTTCTCATGGGGGGATGGAAAG. Protein: CASSFSWGDGK. The entire CDR3 protein reads CASSFSWGDGKLFF. J is TRBJ2-2 and V is TRBV7-2; D may be TRBD2 (6 bases). The CDR3 end lies 3 residues beyond the end of the read and is filled in from the germline J gene. The CDR3 has 14 residues. Germline CDR1 is SGHTA and CDR2 is FQGNSA. The variable domain in full, completed from reference TRBV7-2 and TRBJ2-2, reads GAGVSQSPSNKVTEKGKDVELRCDPISGHTALYWYRQSLGQGLEFLIYFQGNSAPDKSGLPSDRFSAERTGGSVSTLTIQRTQQEDSAVYLCASSFSWGDGKLFFGEGSRLTVL.